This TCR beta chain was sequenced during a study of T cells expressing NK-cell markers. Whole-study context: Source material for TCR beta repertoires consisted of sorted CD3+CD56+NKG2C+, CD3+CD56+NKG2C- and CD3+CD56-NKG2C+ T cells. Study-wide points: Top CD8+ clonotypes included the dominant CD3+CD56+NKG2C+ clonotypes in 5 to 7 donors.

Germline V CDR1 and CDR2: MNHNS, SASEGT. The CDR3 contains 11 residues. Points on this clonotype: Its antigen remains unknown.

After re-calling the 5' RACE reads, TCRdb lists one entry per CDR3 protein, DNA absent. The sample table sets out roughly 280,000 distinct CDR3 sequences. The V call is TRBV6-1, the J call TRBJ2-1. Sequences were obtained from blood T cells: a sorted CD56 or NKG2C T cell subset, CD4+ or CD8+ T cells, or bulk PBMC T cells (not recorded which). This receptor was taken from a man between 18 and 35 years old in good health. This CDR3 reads CASSVPNEQFF.